One sample yielded the 18 T cell receptor beta chains listed below, sequenced in a study of cytomegalovirus exposure and HLA in healthy donors. PCR involved 60 Vbeta and 13 Jbeta primers. Assay: immunoSEQ multiplex PCR; the TCRdb copy retains only in-frame clones and omits some. Of around 140,000 clones listed, 78% are singletons. What was sequenced was PBMCs. All receptors derive from a female donor in good health and CMV-seronegative.

The chain recombines TRBV5-1 with TRBJ2-1, with a tentative D call TRBD2 (6 bases). Germline CDR1 SGHRS, CDR2 YFSETQ. CDR3 length: 13 residues. Trimming stripped 3 bases from V and 7 bases from J, with 11 bases between. CDR3 residues: CASSSGLQNEQFF. The CDR3 region has the DNA TGCGCCAGCAGCTCGGGACTGCAAAATGAGCAGTTCTTC.

This clone was recorded once. The rearrangement joins TRBV6-5 to TRBJ1-3; a weak D match, TRBD1 (5 bases). The CDR3 consists of 15 residues. Trimming pared 6 bases from V and 0 bases from J, leaving 12 bases between. Germline values: CDR1 MNHEY, CDR2 SVGAGI. This CDR3 reads CASSLTGDSGNTIYF. CDR3 nucleotide sequence: TGTGCCAGCAGCCTTACAGGAGACTCTGGAAACACCATATATTTT.

The rearrangement joins TRBV7-9 to TRBJ1-2, with 8 nucleotides matching TRBD1. Unmatched junction bases numbered 10, after V lost 5 bases and J lost 8 bases. Per germline, CDR1 SEHNR and CDR2 FQNEAQ (reference sequence). There are 14 residues in the CDR3. CDR3 residues: CASSPPATGDGYTF. The CDR3 bases are TGTGCCAGCAGCCCCCCGGCGACAGGGGACGGCTACACCTTC.

The rearrangement joins TRBV5-1 to TRBJ2-1; TRBD1 aligns across 7 bases. CDR1 is SGHRS and CDR2 is YFSETQ in the germline V gene. V gave up 6 bases and J gave up 4 bases; unmatched junction bases: 7. The CDR3 extends over 14 amino acids. Here the CDR3 DNA reads TGCGCCAGCAACCGGGACAGAGGGTACAATGAGCAGTTCTTC. Its protein is CASNRDRGYNEQFF.

This chain's CDR3 is CASSFARVSYEQYF. The CDR3 DNA sequence: TGTGCCAGCAGTTTTGCCAGGGTCTCCTACGAGCAGTACTTC. The chain links TRBV27 to TRBJ2-7; weak D call: TRBD1 (5 bases). The V gene's germline CDR1 is MNHEY and CDR2 SMNVEV (reference sequence). The length of the CDR3 is 14 residues. V was trimmed by 3 bases and J by 0 bases, leaving 9 bases between them.

This chain uses TRBV5-1 with TRBJ1-3, with TRBD1 identical over 10 bases. Unmatched junction bases numbered 8, after V lost 4 bases and J lost 4 bases. The CDR3 is 16 residues long. Germline V lookup: CDR1 SGHRS, CDR2 YFSETQ. CDR3 amino acids: CASSQGTGDGGNTIYF. DNA for the CDR3: TGCGCCAGCAGCCAAGGGACAGGGGACGGGGGAAACACCATATATTTT.

The V and J genes are TRBV5-1 and TRBJ2-7, with D possibly being TRBD2 (5 bases). Germline CDR1 is SGHRS and CDR2 is YFSETQ. Trimming took off 5 bases at V and 5 bases at J, with 8 bases between the two ends. CDR3 length: 11 amino acids. CDR3 nucleotide sequence: TGCGCCAGCAGGGGAGTCGACGAGCAGTACTTC. As protein: CASRGVDEQYF. The variable domain in full, with the rest retrieved from reference TRBV5-1 and TRBJ2-7, is KAGVTQTPRYLIKTRGQQVTLSCSPISGHRSVSWYQQTPGQGLQFLFEYFSETQRNKGNFPGRFSGRQFSNSRSEMNVSTLELGDSALYLCASRGVDEQYFGPGTRLTVT.

As to this clone: At one end, the junction sequence differs from germline, possibly due to a read error. Other DNA sequences within the sample encode an identical CDR3. The chain carries TRBV5-4 and TRBJ2-3; 16 bases are shared with TRBD2. Germline assignment: CDR1 SGHNT and CDR2 YYREEE (reference sequence). The CDR3 extends over 16 amino acids. The DNA for the CDR3 is TGTGCCAGCAGTTTGGGACTAGCGGGAGGGACGGATACGCAGTATTTT. It specifies CASSLGLAGGTDTQYF.

The chain has TRBV27 and TRBJ1-1, with D maybe TRBD1 (5 bases). This CDR3 has 13 amino acids. V gave up 2 bases and J gave up 5 bases, with 9 bases separating them. The V gene's germline CDR1 is MNHEY and CDR2 SMNVEV (reference sequence). The chain's CDR3 is CASSLMRGTEAFF. CDR3 nucleotides: TGTGCCAGCAGTTTAATGCGGGGGACTGAAGCTTTCTTT.

This clone was picked up one time. V is TRBV29-1 and J is TRBJ2-3; TRBD2 matches 8 bases. This CDR3 spans 15 amino acids. The V segment lost 6 bases and the J segment 5 bases; nucleotides outside the gene matches: 13. CDR1 is SQVTM, CDR2 ANQGSEA, per germline. This CDR3 reads CSVAAPPAGVDTQYF. The CDR3, as DNA: TGCAGCGTGGCAGCACCCCCAGCGGGAGTAGATACGCAGTATTTT.

In this sample, this clone turned up once. The J gene is TRBJ2-3, the V gene TRBV18, with 10 bases identical to TRBD2. V lost 3 bases and J lost 1; bases outside the gene matches: 1. The germline gives CDR1 KGHSH, CDR2 LQKENI. This CDR3 is 15 amino acids long. The CDR3 here is CASSPTSGGTDTQYF. The CDR3 nucleotides are TGTGCCAGCTCACCTACTAGCGGGGGCACAGATACGCAGTATTTT.

This clone was recorded only once. The chain links TRBV5-1 to TRBJ2-1; 11 bases map to TRBD2. CDR1 is SGHRS and CDR2 is YFSETQ in the germline V gene. The CDR3 runs to 15 residues. Germline trimming cut 0 bases from V and 7 bases from J; bases unmatched to any gene: 3. The CDR3 sequence is CASSLGLAGGNEQFF. The CDR3 coding sequence is TGCGCCAGCAGCTTGGGCTTAGCGGGAGGGAATGAGCAGTTCTTC.

In its sample, this clone was seen a few times. The J gene is TRBJ2-1, the V gene TRBV14, with 10 bases that match TRBD1. The CDR3 has 17 amino acids. After removal of 1 base from V and 9 bases from J, the junction contained 12 bases not matched to a gene. Germline values: CDR1 SGHDN, CDR2 FVKESK. CDR3 sequence reads: CASSQAGAGTGVIEQFF. The CDR3 DNA reads as TGTGCCAGCAGCCAAGCGGGGGCCGGGACAGGGGTAATTGAGCAGTTCTTC.

The J gene is TRBJ1-1, the V gene TRBV6-6; the D is unclear. The length of the CDR3 is 13 residues. The germline V gene encodes CDR1 MNHNY and CDR2 SVGAGI (reference sequence). Trimming took 0 bases from V and 1 from J, leaving 3 bases between them. CDR3 residues: CASSYSKNTEAFF. The CDR3 nucleotides read TGTGCCAGCAGTTACTCTAAGAACACTGAAGCTTTCTTT.

This chain links TRBV5-4 with TRBJ2-7; 9 nucleotides line up with TRBD2. This CDR3 has 16 amino acids. Trimming removed 0 bases from V and 1 base from J; junction bases left unmatched: 5. Germline lookup yields CDR1 SGHNT and CDR2 YYREEE (reference sequence). The CDR3 nucleotides read TGTGCCAGCAGCTTGGGAGGCGGGAGGGCTTCCTACGAGCAGTACTTC. It is translated as CASSLGGGRASYEQYF.

This chain uses TRBV6-4 with TRBJ2-2, with 12 bases identical to TRBD2. Trimming took 0 bases from V and 7 from J; bases not matched to a gene: 0. The CDR3 is made up of 15 amino acids. Per the germline V gene, CDR1 is MRHNA and CDR2 is SNTAGT. The CDR3 loop is CASSDSTSGSGELFF. The CDR3 DNA sequence: TGTGCCAGCAGTGACTCGACTAGCGGGAGCGGGGAGCTGTTTTTT.

This clone appeared a single time. V gene TRBV7-3 combines with J gene TRBJ2-7; TRBD1 aligns across 7 bases. The CDR3 length is 14 residues. With 0 bases clipped from V and 3 bases from J, the junction kept 2 bases outside the gene matches. The germline V gene has CDR1 SGHTA and CDR2 FQGTGA. The CDR3 DNA follows: TGTGCCAGCAGCTTAACCGGGGACAGCTACGAGCAGTACTTC. It specifies CASSLTGDSYEQYF.

This sequence joins TRBV5-6 and TRBJ2-1; 7 positions agree with TRBD2. The V gene end was trimmed by 2 bases and the J gene end by 4 bases; junction bases not matched to a gene: 6. The CDR3 length is 15 residues. From germline, CDR1 is SGHDT and CDR2 YYEEEE. The DNA of the CDR3 is TGTGCCAGCAGCTTCGACTGGCGGGGGTACAATGAGCAGTTCTTC. Its translation: CASSFDWRGYNEQFF.